Listed below are T cell receptor beta chains from one sample, sequenced in a study of blood T cells in healthy people across ages. Using its own MiXCR run on the 5' RACE reads, TCRdb lists one record per CDR3 protein. The data hold roughly 830,000 distinct CDR3 sequences, with roughly 60% observed a single time. Sequencing used blood. These receptors were obtained from a man aged 25 to 45 in good health. The CDR3 runs from the conserved cysteine through the conserved F or W. The D gene is left open where the match is weak. Part of the rows lack a size; the others show once, few, many or a class for expanded clones.

V	size	D	J	CDR3	DNA
TRBV7-8	-	-	TRBJ2-5	CASSLASAQETQYF	TGTGCCAGCAGCTTAGCGTCGGCGCAAGAGACCCAGTACTTC
TRBV12-3/TRBV12-4	-	-	TRBJ1-5	CASSLGILAQHF	TGTGCCAGCAGTTTAGGGATTCTGGCCCAGCATTTT
TRBV6-6	-	-	TRBJ2-1	CASSYSGKGPNEQFF	TGTGCCAGCAGTTACTCGGGGAAGGGGCCCAATGAGCAGTTCTTC
TRBV5-1	-	TRBD2	TRBJ2-1	CASSLSGLAGGYNEQFF	TGCGCCAGCAGCTTGTCGGGACTAGCGGGGGGGTACAATGAGCAGTTCTTC
TRBV20-1	few	TRBD2	TRBJ2-7	CSALTSGGHSSYEQYF	TGCAGTGCTCTGACTAGCGGGGGGCATTCCTCCTACGAGCAGTACTTC
TRBV9	few	-	TRBJ2-7	CASSDRRSSYEQYF	TGTGCCAGCAGCGACAGACGGAGCTCCTACGAGCAGTACTTC
TRBV2	-	-	TRBJ1-5	CASSEARGNQPQHF	TGTGCCAGCAGTGAAGCCAGGGGCAATCAGCCCCAGCATTTT
TRBV7-9	once	TRBD1	TRBJ2-7	CASSPSGTGHSYEQYF	TGTGCCAGCAGCCCCTCGGGGACAGGGCACTCCTACGAGCAGTACTTC
TRBV7-3	few	TRBD2	TRBJ2-4	CASSLDAGDIQYF	TGTGCCAGCAGCTTAGACGCGGGGGACATTCAGTACTTC
TRBV7-2	-	-	TRBJ2-5	CASSAGFPGTQYF	TGTGCCAGCAGCGCCGGGTTTCCGGGAACCCAGTACTTC
TRBV4-1	few	-	TRBJ2-1	CASSQTGTRYNEQFF	TGCGCCAGCAGCCAGACCGGGACAAGATACAATGAGCAGTTCTTC
TRBV2	-	TRBD2	TRBJ2-7	CASSALAGGPNEQYF	TGTGCCAGCAGTGCCCTAGCGGGAGGGCCCAACGAGCAGTACTTC
TRBV12-3/TRBV12-4	few	-	TRBJ2-5	CASRPTRFQETQYF	TGTGCCAGCAGGCCGACTAGGTTTCAAGAGACCCAGTACTTC
TRBV25-1	-	-	TRBJ2-7	CASSEVGASSYEQYF	TGTGCCAGCAGTGAAGTCGGCGCTAGCTCCTACGAGCAGTACTTC
TRBV24-1	-	TRBD1	TRBJ2-7	CATRSTGGWEQYF	TGTGCCACCAGATCGACAGGGGGCTGGGAGCAGTACTTC
TRBV24-1	many	TRBD1	TRBJ2-7	CATTWTGGYEQYF	TGTGCCACCACATGGACAGGGGGCTACGAGCAGTACTTC
TRBV2	many	-	TRBJ1-2	CASSDGSHLGYTF	TGTGCCAGCAGTGACGGGTCCCACCTTGGCTACACCTTC
TRBV7-2	many	TRBD1	TRBJ1-6	CASSSEGARNSPLHF	TGTGCCAGCAGCTCGGAGGGGGCGCGTAATTCACCCCTCCACTTT
TRBV4-3	few	-	TRBJ1-6	CASSQAVRGWFSPLHF	TGCGCCAGCAGCCAAGCGGTTAGGGGGTGGTTTTCACCCCTCCACTTT
TRBV3-1	-	-	TRBJ2-4	CASSQGHELVNIQYF	TGTGCCAGCAGCCAAGGGCATGAGCTCGTGAACATTCAGTACTTC
TRBV7-2	few	-	TRBJ2-5	CASSPTGPYQETQYF	TGTGCCAGCAGCCCCACAGGCCCGTACCAAGAGACCCAGTACTTC
TRBV6-6	-	TRBD1	TRBJ2-6	CASSSGQGANVQTF	TGTGCCAGCAGTTCGGGACAGGGAGCAAACGTCCAGACTTTC
TRBV25-1	-	-	TRBJ1-1	CASSDGRGVTEAFF	TGTGCCAGCAGTGATGGCCGAGGAGTCACTGAAGCTTTCTTT
TRBV6-2/TRBV6-3	-	-	TRBJ2-4	CASSRTALAKNIQYF	TGTGCCAGCAGTCGGACAGCACTAGCCAAAAACATTCAGTACTTC
TRBV7-3	-	TRBD2	TRBJ2-1	CASSLSGGPLNEQFF	TGTGCCAGCAGCTTAAGCGGGGGACCCCTCAATGAGCAGTTCTTC
TRBV7-3	once	-	TRBJ1-5	CASSGGRTDTQHF	TGTGCCAGCAGCGGAGGCCGCACAGATACGCAGCATTTT
TRBV28	-	TRBD1	TRBJ2-2	CASSATGGGPTGELFF	TGTGCCAGCAGCGCTACAGGGGGTGGCCCGACCGGGGAGCTGTTTTTT
TRBV27	many	TRBD2	TRBJ2-5	CASSGTGGVETQYF	TGTGCCAGCAGTGGAACGGGGGGAGTAGAGACCCAGTACTTC
TRBV10-3	-	-	TRBJ2-1	CAISPDSSYEQFF	TGTGCCATCAGTCCGGACAGCTCCTACGAGCAGTTCTTC
TRBV7-9	-	TRBD1	TRBJ2-7	CASSRPGQVLYEQYF	TGTGCCAGCAGCCGCCCGGGACAGGTCTTGTACGAGCAGTACTTC
TRBV20-1	-	-	TRBJ2-7	CSAQTRGYEQYF	TGCAGTGCTCAGACGCGGGGCTACGAGCAGTACTTC
TRBV7-9	-	TRBD1	TRBJ1-6	CASSDETGANNSPLHF	TGTGCCAGCAGCGATGAGACAGGGGCTAATAATTCACCCCTCCACTTT
TRBV28	once	TRBD2	TRBJ2-4	CASSSPGRGFAKNIQYF	TGTGCCAGCAGTTCCCCTGGGAGGGGTTTTGCCAAAAACATTCAGTACTTC
TRBV12-5	-	TRBD1	TRBJ2-3	CASALWTGTGDTQYF	TGTGCTAGTGCCCTCTGGACAGGGACTGGTGATACGCAGTATTTT
TRBV20-1	-	-	TRBJ2-1	CSAWGSSYNEQFF	TGCAGTGCCTGGGGGAGCTCCTACAATGAGCAGTTCTTC
TRBV27	-	-	TRBJ1-2	CASSLTDIPNYGYTF	TGTGCCAGCAGTTTAACGGACATCCCTAACTATGGCTACACCTTC
TRBV4-2	-	-	TRBJ2-1	CASTLRDFPKNEQFF	TGTGCCAGCACCCTCCGGGACTTCCCCAAGAATGAGCAGTTCTTC
TRBV20-1	-	-	TRBJ1-2	CSATQGSYGYTF	TGCAGTGCAACACAGGGCTCTTATGGCTACACCTTC